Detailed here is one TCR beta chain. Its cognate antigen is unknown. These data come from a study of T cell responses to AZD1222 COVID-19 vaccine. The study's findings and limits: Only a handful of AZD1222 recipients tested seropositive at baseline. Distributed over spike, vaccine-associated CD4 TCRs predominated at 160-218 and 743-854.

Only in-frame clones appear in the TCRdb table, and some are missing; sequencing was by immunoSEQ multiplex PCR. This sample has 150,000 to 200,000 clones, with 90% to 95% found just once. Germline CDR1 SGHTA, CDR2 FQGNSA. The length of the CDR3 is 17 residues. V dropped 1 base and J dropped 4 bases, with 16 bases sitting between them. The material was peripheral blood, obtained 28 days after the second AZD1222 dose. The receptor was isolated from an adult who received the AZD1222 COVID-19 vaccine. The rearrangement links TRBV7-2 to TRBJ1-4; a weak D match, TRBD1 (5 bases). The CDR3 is CASSLVRDQTGNEKLFF. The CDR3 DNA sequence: TGTGCCAGCAGCTTAGTCAGGGACCAAACTGGTAATGAAAAACTGTTTTTT.